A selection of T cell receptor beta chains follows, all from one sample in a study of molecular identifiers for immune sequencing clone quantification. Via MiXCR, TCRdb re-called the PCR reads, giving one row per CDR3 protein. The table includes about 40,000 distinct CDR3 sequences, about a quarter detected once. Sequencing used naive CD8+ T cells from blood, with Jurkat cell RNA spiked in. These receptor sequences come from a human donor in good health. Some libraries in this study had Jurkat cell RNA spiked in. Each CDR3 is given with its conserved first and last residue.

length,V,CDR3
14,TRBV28,CASSFRQVTGELFF
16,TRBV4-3,CASSQDWSSGYSEQYF
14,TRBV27,CASSLGTGPHEQYF
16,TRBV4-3,CASSQENPLNTGELFF
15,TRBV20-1,CSARVHEGRSYEQYF
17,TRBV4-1,CASSQVVAEKVADTQYF
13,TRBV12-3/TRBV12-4,CASSPGVSTEAFF
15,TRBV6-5,CASSLGVGGANVLTF
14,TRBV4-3,CASRRDRGPGPQHF
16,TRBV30,CACRIGGGLSNQPQHF
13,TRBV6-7,CASNTGRWAEAFF
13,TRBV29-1,CSISGAMNTEAFF
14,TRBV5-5,CASSLGRISYEQYF